Following are 21 T cell receptor beta chains from one sample sequenced in a study of blood T cell repertoires in COVID-19. Repertoires were generated with immunoSEQ multiplex PCR, while TCRdb's copy carries only in-frame clones and drops some. This table has around 50,000 clones, 82% appearing once. Sequenced material: peripheral blood. The origin of the receptors is a man at least 80 years old with COVID-19, enrolled during active disease.

The chain carries TRBV5-1 and TRBJ1-1, with 9 positions matching TRBD1. The CDR3 runs to 14 residues. CDR1 is SGHRS and CDR2 is YFSETQ in the germline V gene. J lost 3 bases, V lost 3 bases, and 3 bases had no gene match. CDR3 sequence reads: CASSWGQGYTEAFF. CDR3 sequence (DNA): TGCGCCAGCAGCTGGGGACAGGGTTACACTGAAGCTTTCTTT.

This sequence joins TRBV30 and TRBJ2-3; TRBD2 aligns across 7 bases. The V gene's germline CDR1 is GTSNPN and CDR2 SVGIG (reference sequence). Germline trimming cut 2 bases from V and 5 bases from J; bases unmatched to any gene: 16. This CDR3 is 17 amino acids long. CDR3 residues: CAWSTYGASAGVDTQYF. The CDR3 nucleotides read TGTGCCTGGAGTACCTACGGGGCCTCTGCGGGGGTAGATACGCAGTATTTT.

V and J are TRBV5-4 and TRBJ1-1; D may be TRBD1 (5 bases). Trimming cost V 0 bases and J 8 bases, with 11 bases left between them. CDR1 and CDR2 (germline): SGHNT, YYREEE (reference sequence). The CDR3 runs 13 residues. The CDR3, as DNA: TGTGCCAGCAGCTTGGACGGGGGGGGAGAAGCTTTCTTT. Translation: CASSLDGGGEAFF.

V is TRBV6-5 and J is TRBJ2-2; D uncertain. CDR1 MNHEY and CDR2 SVGAGI come from the germline V gene. V was pared by 5 bases and J by 8 bases, with 9 bases between. The CDR3 has 12 amino acids. The CDR3 DNA reads TGTGCCAGCAGTATGACTTGGGGGGAGCTGTTTTTT. Amino acid sequence: CASSMTWGELFF.

In DNA form, the CDR3 reads TGTGCCAGCAGCGTGGACAGTGGGCGGGAAACTGAAGCTTTCTTT. Amino acid sequence: CASSVDSGRETEAFF. This chain joins TRBV5-4 and TRBJ1-1; D may be TRBD1 (6 bases). V was pared by 4 bases and J by 5 bases, with 18 bases between. CDR3 size: 15 residues. From germline, CDR1 is SGHNT and CDR2 YYREEE (reference sequence). Together with reference TRBV5-4 and TRBJ1-1, the CDR3 gives the full variable domain: ETGVTQSPTHLIKTRGQQVTLRCSSQSGHNTVSWYQQALGQGPQFIFQYYREEENGRGNFPPRFSGLQFPNYSSELNVNALELDDSALYLCASSVDSGRETEAFFGQGTRLTVV.

V and J are TRBV2 and TRBJ2-3, with D maybe TRBD1 (5 bases). V lost 3 bases and J 6 bases, leaving 10 bases between the germline ends. Per the germline V gene, CDR1 is SNHLY and CDR2 is FYNNEI. The CDR3 extends over 13 amino acids. The CDR3 DNA reads as TGTGCCAGCAGTGACAGGGAATGGGATACGCAGTATTTT. Its protein product is CASSDREWDTQYF. Combining the CDR3 with reference TRBV2 and TRBJ2-3 gives the whole variable domain EPEVTQTPSHQVTQMGQEVILRCVPISNHLYFYWYRQILGQKVEFLVSFYNNEISEKSEIFDDQFSVERPDGSNFTLKIRSTKLEDSAMYFCASSDREWDTQYFGPGTRLTVL.

J is TRBJ1-1 and V is TRBV19; 10 bases agree with TRBD1. Trimming took 10 bases from V and 0 from J; bases not matched to a gene: 17. Germline CDR1 LNHDA, CDR2 SQIVND (reference sequence). CDR3 size: 18 residues. The DNA of the CDR3 is TGTGCCACTTGGGACAGGGGCGGTTTTGGGGCCGTGAACACTGAAGCTTTCTTT. It codes for CATWDRGGFGAVNTEAFF. Variable domain in full (rest from reference TRBV19 and TRBJ1-1): DGGITQSPKYLFRKEGQNVTLSCEQNLNHDAMYWYRQDPGQGLRLIYYSQIVNDFQKGDIAEGYSVSREKKESFPLTVTSAQKNPTAFYLCATWDRGGFGAVNTEAFFGQGTRLTVV.

Note on this clone: The same CDR3 arises from other DNA sequences in this sample as well. V is TRBV5-1 and J is TRBJ2-1, with TRBD2 matching 10 bases. Germline values: CDR1 SGHRS, CDR2 YFSETQ. The ends lost 1 base at V and 3 bases at J; junction bases unmatched: 1. This CDR3 region has 15 residues. The CDR3 sequence: CASSLPSGSYNEQFF. The CDR3, as DNA: TGCGCCAGCAGCTTGCCTAGCGGGAGCTACAATGAGCAGTTCTTC.

The chain employs TRBV7-2 and TRBJ2-3; 7 nucleotides line up with TRBD1. Losses at the gene ends were 1 base for V and 2 bases for J; bases not matched to a gene: 3. Germline V gene lookup returns CDR1 SGHTA and CDR2 FQGNSA. This CDR3 region has 15 residues. CDR3 loop: CASSLGGQPTDTQYF. For the CDR3, the DNA is TGTGCCAGCAGCTTAGGGGGACAGCCCACAGATACGCAGTATTTT.

The chain employs TRBV7-6 and TRBJ1-1, with D tentatively TRBD1 (5 bases). Germline V lookup: CDR1 SGHVS, CDR2 FNYEAQ. The CDR3 loop spans 13 amino acids. V lost 1 base, J lost 4 bases, and 7 bases lay in between. The CDR3 DNA follows: TGTGCCAGCAGCTTAGGGGGCGGCACTGAAGCTTTCTTT. Protein: CASSLGGGTEAFF.

This rearrangement joins TRBV25-1 to TRBJ1-6; 10 positions agree with TRBD1. After removal of 3 bases from V and 9 bases from J, the junction contained 5 bases not matched to a gene. The germline V gene has CDR1 MGHDK and CDR2 SYGVNS. The CDR3 contains 15 residues. CDR3 DNA sequence: TGTGCCAGCAGTGACCCCGGGACAGGGGCTTCACCCCTCCACTTT. It translates to CASSDPGTGASPLHF.

The chain employs TRBV11-3 and TRBJ2-2; 10 nucleotides align to TRBD1. This CDR3 contains 17 residues. Trimming cost V 5 bases and J 0 bases; bases outside gene matches: 6. Germline V gene sequence: CDR1 SGHNT, CDR2 YENEEA. The CDR3 loop is CASSRVGQGANTGELFF. CDR3 bases: TGTGCCAGCAGCCGAGTCGGACAGGGGGCGAACACCGGGGAGCTGTTTTTT.

This chain connects TRBV21-1 to TRBJ1-5. TRBV21-1 is termed a pseudogene. The CDR3 has 15 amino acids. DNA of the CDR3: TGTGCCAGCAGCGAAAGGGGGGGGAGCAATCAGCCCCAGCATTTT. Its protein product is CASSERGGSNQPQHF.

Concerning this clone itself: At the DNA level, this CDR3 is encoded by other sequences in the same sample as well. V and J are TRBV28 and TRBJ2-7; a weak D match, TRBD1 (6 bases). The V end lost 4 bases, the J end lost 0 bases, and 16 bases lay between the germline ends. The CDR3 extends over 16 amino acids. Germline CDR1 MDHEN, CDR2 SYDVKM. The CDR3 coding sequence is TGTGCCAGCAGTTCCGGGGACACCCGAAGCTCCTACGAGCAGTACGTC. It specifies CASSSGDTRSSYEQYV.

The chain couples TRBV6-2 or TRBV6-3 to TRBJ1-2; 8 positions match TRBD1. CDR1 MNHEY and CDR2 SVGEGT come from the germline V gene. J was trimmed by 4 bases and V by 0 bases; bases with no gene match: 4. The CDR3 has 15 residues. The CDR3 DNA reads TGTGCCAGCAGTTACTCAGACAGGGGTGCCTATGGCTACACCTTC. Amino acid sequence: CASSYSDRGAYGYTF.

The chain is built from TRBV7-2 and TRBJ2-1, with D maybe TRBD1 (6 bases). This CDR3 region has 15 residues. Germline CDR1 and CDR2: SGHTA and FQGNSA. The ends were cut back, 2 bases at V and 6 bases at J, with 14 bases in the middle. In nucleotides, the CDR3 is TGTGCCAGCAGCTTATCAGGGGTGGGTCTCAATGAGCAGTTCTTC. Amino acids: CASSLSGVGLNEQFF.

This clone occurred a few times. V is TRBV5-6 and J is TRBJ1-5; possible D gene TRBD1, 5 bases. Germline CDR1 is SGHDT and CDR2 is YYEEEE. The CDR3 is made up of 16 amino acids. V was shortened by 0 bases and J by 5 bases, with 15 bases between the two germline ends. CDR3: CASSLGRGVFDQPQHF. Here the CDR3 DNA reads TGTGCCAGCAGCTTGGGGCGGGGGGTGTTCGATCAGCCCCAGCATTTT.

The CDR3 coding sequence is TGTGCCAGCAGCTTGGATCGGACTACCCAGTATTTT. This encodes CASSLDRTTQYF. This rearrangement joins TRBV5-8 to TRBJ2-3, with D maybe TRBD2 (6 bases). CDR1 is SGHTS, CDR2 YDEGEE, per germline. The CDR3 has 12 residues. V was shortened by 0 bases and J by 12 bases, with 11 bases between the two germline ends.

There are a few counts of this clone. V gene TRBV4-3 combines with J gene TRBJ1-2; the match to TRBD1 covers 8 bases. The V and J ends lost 0 bases and 5 bases, in that order; junction bases with no gene match: 11. The CDR3 is 17 amino acids. The germline V gene encodes CDR1 LGHNA and CDR2 YSLEER. CDR3 in amino acids: CASSQEARGRGGYGYTF. CDR3 DNA: TGCGCCAGCAGCCAAGAGGCCAGGGGGCGAGGGGGATATGGCTACACCTTC.

The chain carries TRBV12-5 and TRBJ1-1; TRBD1 might be the D (6 bases). V lost 2 bases and J lost 4, with 11 bases in between. Germline V lookup: CDR1 LGHNT, CDR2 FRNRAP. This CDR3 contains 14 residues. The DNA for the CDR3 is TGTGCTAGTGGTTTGAAGGGGGAAAGCACTGAAGCTTTCTTT. This codes for CASGLKGESTEAFF.

The chain recombines TRBV7-3 with TRBJ2-6, with D perhaps TRBD2 (5 bases). The germline CDR1 and CDR2 sequences are SGHTA and FQGTGA. There are 15 residues in the CDR3. V was shortened by 0 bases and J by 2 bases, with 5 bases between the two germline ends. The CDR3, as DNA: TGTGCCAGCAGCTTAACGAGGGCTGGGGCCAACGTCCTGACTTTC. It yields the protein CASSLTRAGANVLTF.